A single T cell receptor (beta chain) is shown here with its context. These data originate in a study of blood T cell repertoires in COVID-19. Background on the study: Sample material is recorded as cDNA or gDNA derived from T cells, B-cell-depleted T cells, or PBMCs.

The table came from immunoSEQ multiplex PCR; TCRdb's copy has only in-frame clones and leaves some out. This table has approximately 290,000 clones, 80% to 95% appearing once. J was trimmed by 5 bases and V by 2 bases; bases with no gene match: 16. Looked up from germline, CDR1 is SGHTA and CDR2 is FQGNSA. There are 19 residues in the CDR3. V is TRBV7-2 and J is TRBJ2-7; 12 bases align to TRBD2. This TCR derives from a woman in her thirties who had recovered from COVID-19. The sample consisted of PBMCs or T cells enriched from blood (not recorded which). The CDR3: CASSLPLGASGRAPHEQYF. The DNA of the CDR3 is TGTGCCAGCAGCTTACCCCTAGGGGCTAGCGGGAGGGCCCCCCACGAGCAGTACTTC.